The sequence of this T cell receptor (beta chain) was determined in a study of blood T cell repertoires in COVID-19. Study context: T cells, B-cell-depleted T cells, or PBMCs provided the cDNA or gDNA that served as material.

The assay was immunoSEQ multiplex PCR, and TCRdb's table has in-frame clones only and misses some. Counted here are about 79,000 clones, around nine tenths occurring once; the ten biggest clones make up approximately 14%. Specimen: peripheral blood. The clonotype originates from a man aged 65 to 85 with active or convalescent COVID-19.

CDR3 sequence: CASSPSGGTDTQYF. The CDR3 DNA reads TGTGCCAGCTCACCCTCAGGGGGAACAGATACGCAGTATTTT. The chain employs TRBV18 and TRBJ2-3, with TRBD1 identical over 7 bases. The germline V gene encodes CDR1 KGHSH and CDR2 LQKENI. The CDR3 covers 14 residues. The V gene end was trimmed by 3 bases and the J gene end by 3 bases; junction bases not matched to a gene: 3.